This T cell receptor (beta chain) is from a study of blood T cell repertoires in COVID-19. In the original analysis: Amplification with reference gene primers provided the estimates of nucleated cell counts. TCRdb's copy holds only in-frame clones and misses some; the assay was immunoSEQ multiplex PCR. The V and J calls and clone size were taken over from that table, and D and trimming were inferred from the DNA. The table has 300,000 to 350,000 clones, around nine tenths seen once. The CDR3 covers 10 residues. Germline V gene sequence: CDR1 MDHEN, CDR2 SYDVKM. With 10 bases removed from V and 13 bases from J, the gap between germline ends came to 16 bases.

This chain uses TRBV28 with TRBJ1-2; D gene ambiguous. The receptor was derived from a woman in her 30s with COVID-19, enrolled during active disease. The specimen was peripheral blood. This CDR3 reads CATLGRVRTF. The CDR3 region has the DNA TGTGCCACCCTTGGGAGGGTTCGCACCTTC.